This T cell receptor (beta chain) was recorded in a study of technical replicates of blood from a handful of donors. Sequencing used immunoSEQ multiplex PCR; TCRdb keeps in-frame clones, though not all of them. The sample holds approximately 81,000 clones; 75% to 90% are singletons and the top ten take about 4%. This CDR3 has 14 amino acids. Germline CDR1 reads SGHRS; CDR2 reads YFSETQ. V lost 0 bases, J lost 0 bases, and 6 bases lay in between. This clone was detected only a few times. Sequenced input: PBMCs. The source is a human donor in good health. Some clones in this sample may be carry-over from other donors' samples. V usage is TRBV5-1 and J usage is TRBJ1-1; D gene ambiguous. This CDR3 reads CASSLGQMNTEAFF. The DNA of the CDR3 is TGCGCCAGCAGCTTGGGACAAATGAACACTGAAGCTTTCTTT.